This T cell receptor (beta chain) appears in the sequencing data of a study of regulatory T cells in long-lasting Graves disease. Time point meaning: newly diagnosed GD, antithyroid drugs for less than 3 months. The TCR library used RNA extracted from PBMCs. Each of the patients was recruited from an endocrinology department situated in Xi'an, China. CDR3 regions were amplified by Arm-PCR using iRepertoire HTBI primers to build TCR beta libraries. TCRdb redid the calling of the multiplex PCR reads with MiXCR, one entry per CDR3 protein. The repertoire holds under 250,000 distinct CDR3 sequences, 20% seen once, with approximately 14% in the top ten. This clonotype has ten or more counts. Its specificity is not known. This CDR3 is built from 17 residues. Germline loops: CDR1 KGHDR, CDR2 SFDVKD. The V gene end was trimmed by 4 bases and the J gene end by 5 bases; junction bases not matched to a gene: 8.

Study-wide results and caveats: Favoring TRBV28, TRBJ1-2 and TRBJ2-5 was a feature seen in persistent disease.

The chain is built from TRBV24-1 and TRBJ2-5; 14 bases line up with TRBD2. This receptor was obtained from a female donor with Graves disease. The source material was peripheral blood mononuclear cells (PBMCs), sampled at new diagnosis, from a patient treated with antithyroid drugs. CDR3 sequence (DNA): TGTGCCACCAGTGACCCCGGGACTAGCGGGGGTATGGAGACCCAGTACTTC. It specifies CATSDPGTSGGMETQYF.